The 26 T cell receptor beta chains listed next were all sequenced from one sample in a study of blood T cell repertoires in COVID-19. TCRdb keeps only in-frame clones here, not all; method: immunoSEQ multiplex PCR. The top ten clones hold around 2.3% of a sample with around 100,000 clones, roughly 90% of them seen once. The sequenced sample consisted of peripheral blood. Receptor source: a human donor with active COVID-19. The donor label of this sample is uncertain.

This chain connects TRBV15 to TRBJ1-6; possibly TRBD1 for D (5 bases). The V end was cut by 3 bases, the J end by 1 base, with 13 bases between. The V gene's germline CDR1 is LNHNV and CDR2 YYDKDF (reference sequence). The CDR3 is 17 residues long. In nucleotides, the CDR3 is TGTGCCACCAGCAGCTGGACAAGGAAGTCCTATAATTCACCCCTCCACTTT. It translates to CATSSWTRKSYNSPLHF.

This chain's CDR3 is CASSSWAGGGTDTQYF. The CDR3 coding sequence is TGTGCCAGCAGCTCCTGGGCGGGGGGAGGCACAGATACGCAGTATTTT. V and J are TRBV7-2 and TRBJ2-3, with TRBD2 matching over 8 bases. Per the germline V gene, CDR1 is SGHTA and CDR2 is FQGNSA. V shed 4 bases, J shed 1 base, and the junction held 7 bases outside the gene matches. This CDR3 has 16 residues.

The J gene is TRBJ2-1, the V gene TRBV3-1 (or the pseudogene TRBV3-2); the D is unclear. Trimming took 7 bases from V and 0 from J, leaving 7 bases between them. The CDR3 contains 13 residues. Germline assignment: CDR1 LGHDT and CDR2 YNNKEL (reference sequence). The CDR3 loop reads CASTQSSYNEQFF. For the CDR3, the DNA is TGTGCCAGCACCCAGAGCTCCTACAATGAGCAGTTCTTC.

The V and J genes are TRBV19 and TRBJ1-2; 7 bases are shared with TRBD1. Germline V lookup: CDR1 LNHDA, CDR2 SQIVND (reference sequence). This CDR3 region has 15 residues. V was clipped by 4 bases and J by 0 bases; unmatched bases: 5. CDR3 sequence reads: CASSTHRGPNYGYTF. The CDR3 DNA follows: TGTGCCAGTAGTACCCACAGGGGACCTAACTATGGCTACACCTTC. The variable domain in full, with the rest retrieved from reference TRBV19 and TRBJ1-2, is DGGITQSPKYLFRKEGQNVTLSCEQNLNHDAMYWYRQDPGQGLRLIYYSQIVNDFQKGDIAEGYSVSREKKESFPLTVTSAQKNPTAFYLCASSTHRGPNYGYTFGSGTRLTVV.

The genes are TRBV7-9 and TRBJ1-2; no reliable D call. This CDR3 region has 15 residues. The V end was cut by 8 bases, the J end by 13 bases, with 29 bases between. CDR1 is SEHNR and CDR2 is FQNEAQ in the germline V gene (reference sequence). The chain's CDR3 is CASASPSRSSRMSTF. DNA for the CDR3: TGTGCCAGCGCATCACCCTCCCGGTCCAGCAGGATGAGCACCTTC.

The chain joins TRBV5-6 to TRBJ1-5; D not certain. This CDR3 region has 16 residues. V lost 0 bases, J lost 7 bases, and 17 bases lay in between. The V gene's germline CDR1 is SGHDT and CDR2 YYEEEE. The CDR3 reads CASSLGGSSPLQPQHF. Written as DNA, the CDR3 is TGTGCCAGCAGCTTGGGAGGGAGCTCCCCATTACAGCCCCAGCATTTT.

The rearrangement uses TRBV14 and TRBJ2-5; D ambiguous. V dropped 0 bases and J dropped 7 bases, with 6 bases sitting between them. CDR1 SGHDN and CDR2 FVKESK come from the germline V gene. This CDR3 spans 12 amino acids. The chain's CDR3 is CASSQDPRTQYF. DNA of the CDR3: TGTGCCAGCAGCCAAGATCCCAGGACCCAGTACTTC.

V usage is TRBV19 and J usage is TRBJ1-2; 7 bases match TRBD1. With V trimmed by 2 bases and J by 1 base, 4 bases remained unmatched. The length of the CDR3 is 15 residues. Germline lookup yields CDR1 LNHDA and CDR2 SQIVND (reference sequence). The CDR3 coding sequence is TGTGCCAGTAGTATATCTCGGGACAGTAACTATGGCTACACCTTC. Translating gives CASSISRDSNYGYTF.

This chain joins TRBV5-4 and TRBJ2-7; 10 positions match TRBD2. CDR3 length: 17 residues. J was trimmed by 4 bases and V by 2 bases; bases with no gene match: 12. CDR1 is SGHNT and CDR2 is YYREEE in the germline V gene (reference sequence). DNA of the CDR3: TGTGCCAGCAGCTTCGGGGGGCTAGCGGGGGCTAATTACGAGCAGTACTTC. Residues: CASSFGGLAGANYEQYF.

The chain links TRBV6-4 to TRBJ1-6, with 7 bases matching TRBD1. The J segment lost 0 bases and the V segment lost 2 bases, leaving 4 bases of the junction unmatched. CDR3 length: 17 amino acids. Germline lookup yields CDR1 MRHNA and CDR2 SNTAGT. In DNA, the CDR3 is TGTGCCAGCAGTGACGGGGGACAGAGCTCCTATAATTCACCCCTCCACTTT. Protein: CASSDGGQSSYNSPLHF.

This rearrangement joins TRBV4-3 to TRBJ1-2; 7 bases are shared with TRBD1. The V gene's germline CDR1 is LGHNA and CDR2 YSLEER. The length of the CDR3 is 15 residues. J lost 4 bases, V lost 0 bases, and 5 bases had no gene match. As DNA, the CDR3 is TGCGCCAGCAGCCAAGAATTTAGACAGGGCTATGGCTACACCTTC. This sequence encodes CASSQEFRQGYGYTF.

The rearrangement uses TRBV12-3 or TRBV12-4 and TRBJ2-7; 10 nucleotides match TRBD1. The CDR3 has 12 amino acids. The J segment lost 7 bases and the V segment lost 5 bases, leaving 2 bases of the junction unmatched. CDR3 amino acids: CASSQGQGEQYF. The CDR3 DNA reads TGTGCCAGCAGTCAGGGACAGGGGGAGCAGTACTTC.

The chain carries TRBV10-3 and TRBJ2-1; 14 nucleotides align to TRBD2. Germline-derived CDR1 and CDR2 are ENHRY and SYGVKD. CDR3 length equals 17 residues. V lost 3 bases and J lost 5; bases outside the gene matches: 6. CDR3 region: CAISEGLAGGPDNEQFF. The CDR3 DNA reads TGTGCCATCAGTGAAGGACTAGCGGGGGGTCCGGACAATGAGCAGTTCTTC.

V usage is TRBV27 and J usage is TRBJ2-1, with 9 bases matching TRBD1. This CDR3 is 15 amino acids long. V lost 4 bases, J lost 6 bases, and 7 bases stayed unmatched. CDR1 is MNHEY and CDR2 is SMNVEV in the germline V gene (reference sequence). CDR3 bases: TGTGCCAGCAGTTCCCCGGGACAGGGTACCAATGAGCAGTTCTTC. Translating it yields CASSSPGQGTNEQFF.

The chain couples TRBV7-6 to TRBJ2-2, with a possible D match to TRBD2 (5 bases). The V end lost 5 bases, the J end lost 3 bases, and 10 bases lay between the germline ends. The CDR3 is 14 residues long. Germline V gives CDR1 SGHVS, CDR2 FNYEAQ. In DNA, the CDR3 is TGTGCCAGCAGCGAGCGAGCGGACACCGGGGAGCTGTTTTTT. Translating it yields CASSERADTGELFF.

This CDR3 reads CASSQAPSDTQYF. CDR3 bases: TGTGCCAGCAGCCAAGCCCCGTCAGATACGCAGTATTTT. The V and J genes are TRBV4-2 and TRBJ2-3; D unresolved. The CDR3 extends over 13 amino acids. Germline V gives CDR1 LGHNA, CDR2 YNFKEQ. V lost 1 base, J lost 4 bases, and 6 bases lay in between.

The rearrangement links TRBV6-5 to TRBJ2-5, with 9 bases matching TRBD1. The V and J ends lost 6 bases and 2 bases, in that order; junction bases with no gene match: 7. Germline CDR1 reads MNHEY; CDR2 reads SVGAGI. The CDR3 is 15 residues long. Here the CDR3 reads CASSFGGQGQETQYF. The CDR3 DNA follows: TGTGCCAGCAGCTTTGGAGGACAGGGGCAAGAGACCCAGTACTTC.

The chain links TRBV4-2 to TRBJ2-5, with D tentatively TRBD2 (5 bases). V was clipped by 4 bases and J by 0 bases, with 18 bases between them. Germline CDR1 reads LGHNA; CDR2 reads YNFKEQ. The CDR3 loop spans 17 amino acids. CDR3 protein: CASSLKTGKRDQETQYF. CDR3 coding DNA: TGTGCCAGCAGCCTCAAAACTGGAAAGAGGGACCAAGAGACCCAGTACTTC.

The chain uses TRBV6-6 and TRBJ2-5, with 9 bases lining up with TRBD1. The CDR3 is made up of 12 amino acids. Trimming cost V 8 bases and J 5 bases; bases outside gene matches: 3. From germline, CDR1 is MNHNY and CDR2 SVGAGI (reference sequence). The DNA of the CDR3 is TGTGCCAGCGCCGACAGGGGGGAGACCCAGTACTTC. Its protein product is CASADRGETQYF.

The chain uses TRBV21-1 and TRBJ1-5; whether TRBD1, the table's D call, matches the DNA was not checked. TRBV21-1 is given as a pseudogene. This CDR3 is built from 14 residues. This chain's CDR3 is CASRIQGADQPQHF. In DNA, the CDR3 is TGTGCCAGCAGGATTCAGGGGGCGGATCAGCCCCAGCATTTT.

The chain combines TRBV9 with TRBJ2-2; tentative D call: TRBD1 (5 bases). CDR3 length equals 18 residues. CDR1 and CDR2 from the germline V gene are SGDLS and YYNGEE. Deletions cut 0 bases from V and 4 bases from J, with 19 bases between. CDR3 DNA: TGTGCCAGCAGCGTAGTAGGTGGCGGTCAGGGTAGCACCGGGGAGCTGTTTTTT. Protein sequence: CASSVVGGGQGSTGELFF. The full variable domain, in which reference TRBV9 and TRBJ2-2 provide the parts outside the CDR3, is DSGVTQTPKHLITATGQRVTLRCSPRSGDLSVYWYQQSLDQGLQFLIQYYNGEERAKGNILERFSAQQFPDLHSELNLSSLELGDSALYFCASSVVGGGQGSTGELFFGEGSRLTVL.

The chain employs TRBV5-5 and TRBJ1-6, with D hard to call. Trimming took 0 bases from V and 0 from J, leaving 4 bases between them. Germline-derived CDR1 and CDR2 are SGHKS and YYEKEE (reference sequence). There are 15 residues in the CDR3. The CDR3 sequence is CASSLGVSYNSPLHF. In DNA form, the CDR3 reads TGTGCCAGCAGCTTGGGAGTCTCCTATAATTCACCCCTCCACTTT.

The chain carries TRBV5-1 and TRBJ2-5, with 11 bases aligning to TRBD2. The germline V gene has CDR1 SGHRS and CDR2 YFSETQ. V gave up 4 bases and J gave up 5 bases; unmatched junction bases: 7. The CDR3 covers 15 residues. The CDR3 protein is CASSPGTSGWETQYF. CDR3 nucleotide sequence: TGCGCCAGCAGCCCGGGGACTAGCGGATGGGAGACCCAGTACTTC.

This clone was seen once. The chain uses TRBV3-1 (or the pseudogene TRBV3-2) and TRBJ2-5, with D perhaps matching TRBD1 (6 bases). The CDR3 contains 15 residues. Germline loops: CDR1 LGHDT, CDR2 YNNKEL (reference sequence). V was trimmed by 0 bases and J by 6 bases, leaving 14 bases between them. The CDR3, as DNA: TGTGCCAGCAGCCAAGATTGGGCAGGGGTACAGACCCAGTACTTC. This codes for CASSQDWAGVQTQYF.

This chain connects TRBV7-2 to TRBJ1-5; D is possibly TRBD1 (6 bases). The CDR3 sequence is 15 residues long. The V and J ends lost 1 base and 6 bases respectively, with 13 bases between them. Germline CDR1 is SGHTA and CDR2 is FQGNSA. CDR3 bases: TGTGCCAGCAGCTTAGGGTCAGGGGTGGGTCAGCCCCAGCATTTT. It yields the protein CASSLGSGVGQPQHF.

CDR3: CASSSWDRTNEQYF. The CDR3 nucleotides are TGTGCCAGTAGTAGTTGGGACAGGACTAACGAGCAGTACTTC. V and J are TRBV19 and TRBJ2-7, with 8 bases fitting TRBD1. V was clipped by 4 bases and J by 5 bases; unmatched bases: 7. This CDR3 comprises 14 residues. Per germline, CDR1 LNHDA and CDR2 SQIVND (reference sequence).